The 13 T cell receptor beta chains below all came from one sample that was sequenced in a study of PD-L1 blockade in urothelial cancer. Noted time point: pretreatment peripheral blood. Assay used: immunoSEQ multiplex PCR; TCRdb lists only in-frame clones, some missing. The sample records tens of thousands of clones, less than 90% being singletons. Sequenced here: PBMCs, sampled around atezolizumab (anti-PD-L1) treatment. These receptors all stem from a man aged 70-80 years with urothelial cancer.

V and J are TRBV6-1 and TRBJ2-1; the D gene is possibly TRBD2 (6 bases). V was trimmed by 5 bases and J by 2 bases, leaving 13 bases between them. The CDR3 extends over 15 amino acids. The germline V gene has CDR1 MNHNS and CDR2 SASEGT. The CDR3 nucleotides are TGTGCCAGCAGTAAGGAGGGAAACACCTACAATGAGCAGTTCTTC. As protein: CASSKEGNTYNEQFF.

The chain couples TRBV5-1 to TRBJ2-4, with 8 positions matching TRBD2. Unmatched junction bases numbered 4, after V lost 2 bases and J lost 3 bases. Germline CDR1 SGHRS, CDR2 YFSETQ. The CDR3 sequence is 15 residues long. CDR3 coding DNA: TGCGCCAGCAGCTTAGCGGGAGCGGACAAAAACATTCAGTACTTC. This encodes CASSLAGADKNIQYF.

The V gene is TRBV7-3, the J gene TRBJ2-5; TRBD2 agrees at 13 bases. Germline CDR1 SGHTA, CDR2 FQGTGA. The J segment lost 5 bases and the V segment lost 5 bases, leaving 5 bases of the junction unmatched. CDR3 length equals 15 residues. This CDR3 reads CASSRTSGSEETQYF. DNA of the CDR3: TGTGCCAGCAGCCGGACTAGCGGGAGTGAGGAGACCCAGTACTTC.

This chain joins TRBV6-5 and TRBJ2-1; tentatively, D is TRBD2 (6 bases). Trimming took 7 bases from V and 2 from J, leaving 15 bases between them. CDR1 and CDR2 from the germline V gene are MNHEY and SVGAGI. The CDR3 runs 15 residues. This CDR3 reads CASNPSSVAYNEQFF. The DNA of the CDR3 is TGTGCCAGCAATCCCTCTAGCGTTGCCTACAATGAGCAGTTCTTC.

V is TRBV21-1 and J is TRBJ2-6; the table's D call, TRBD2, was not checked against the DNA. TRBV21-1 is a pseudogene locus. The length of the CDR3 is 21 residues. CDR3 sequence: CASSKAEGRPGRRAGANVLTF. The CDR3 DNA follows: TGTGCCAGCAGCAAAGCGGAAGGGCGTCCTGGGAGAAGGGCCGGGGCCAACGTCCTGACTTTC.

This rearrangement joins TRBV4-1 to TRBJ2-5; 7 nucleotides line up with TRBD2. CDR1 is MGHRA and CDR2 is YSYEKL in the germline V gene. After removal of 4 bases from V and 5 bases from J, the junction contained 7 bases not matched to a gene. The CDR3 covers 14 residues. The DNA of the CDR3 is TGCGCCAGCAGCCGAGGACCCGGGGGGGAGACCCAGTACTTC. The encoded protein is CASSRGPGGETQYF.

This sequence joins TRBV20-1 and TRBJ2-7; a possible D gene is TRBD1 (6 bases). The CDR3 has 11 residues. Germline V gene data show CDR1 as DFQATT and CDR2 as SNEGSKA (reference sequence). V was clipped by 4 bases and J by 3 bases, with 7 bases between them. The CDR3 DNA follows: TGCAGTGCTATCAGGGGCTACGAGCAGTACTTC. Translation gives CSAIRGYEQYF.

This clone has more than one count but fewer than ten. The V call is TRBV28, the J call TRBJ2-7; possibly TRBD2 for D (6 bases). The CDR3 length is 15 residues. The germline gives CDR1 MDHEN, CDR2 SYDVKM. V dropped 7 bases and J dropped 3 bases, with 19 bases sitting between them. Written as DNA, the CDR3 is TGTGCCAGCACCCCATCGTGGCGGGGCGGCTACGAGCAGTACTTC. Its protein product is CASTPSWRGGYEQYF.

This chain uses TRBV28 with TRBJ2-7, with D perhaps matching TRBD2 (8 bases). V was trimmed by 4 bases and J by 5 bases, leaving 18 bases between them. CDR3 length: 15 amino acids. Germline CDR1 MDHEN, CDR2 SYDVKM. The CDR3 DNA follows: TGTGCCAGCAGTTCCCCGGGAGGGGGCTCTCACGAGCAGTACTTC. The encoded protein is CASSSPGGGSHEQYF.

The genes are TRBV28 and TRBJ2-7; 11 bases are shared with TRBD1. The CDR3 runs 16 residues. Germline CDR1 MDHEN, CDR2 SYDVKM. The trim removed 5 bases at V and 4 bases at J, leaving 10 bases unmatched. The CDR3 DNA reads TGTGCCAGCAGTGGAATCGGGACAGGGGGTCCATACGAGCAGTACTTC. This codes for CASSGIGTGGPYEQYF.

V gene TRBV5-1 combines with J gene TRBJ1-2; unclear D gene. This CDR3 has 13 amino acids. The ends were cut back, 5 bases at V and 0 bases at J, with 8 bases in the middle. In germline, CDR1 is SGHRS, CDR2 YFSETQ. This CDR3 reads CASRQTANYGYTF. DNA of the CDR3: TGCGCCAGCAGACAAACAGCTAACTATGGCTACACCTTC.

CDR3 sequence (DNA): TGTGCCAGCAGCCTTAGGGACAGCTCCTACGAGCAGTACTTC. Protein: CASSLRDSSYEQYF. This chain links TRBV9 with TRBJ2-7; the match to TRBD1 covers 7 bases. Trimming cost V 4 bases and J 0 bases; bases outside gene matches: 4. CDR1 SGDLS and CDR2 YYNGEE come from the germline V gene. This CDR3 is built from 14 residues.

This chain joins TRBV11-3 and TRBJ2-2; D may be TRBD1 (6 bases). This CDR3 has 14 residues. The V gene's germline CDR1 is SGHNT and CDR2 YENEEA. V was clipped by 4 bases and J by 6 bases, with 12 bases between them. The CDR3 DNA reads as TGTGCCAGCAGCTCGTACAGGGTTCCCGGGGAGCTGTTTTTT. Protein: CASSSYRVPGELFF.